This T cell receptor (beta chain) is from a study of T-cell memory formation after mild COVID-19. About the research overall: For the most part, TCR clusters were specific to one donor.

Unmatched junction bases numbered 10, after V lost 3 bases and J lost 8 bases. The CDR3 contains 15 residues. Germline V gene data show CDR1 as MNHEY and CDR2 as SMNVEV (reference sequence). Overall study findings and caveats: Clones contracting over day 15 to 85 were CD4/CD8 balanced, with later expanders leaning CD4+. CM and EM subsets held most contracting CD4+ clones; EMRA held CD8+ ones.

Worth noting for this clonotype: What it binds is not known.

One entry per CDR3 protein, called by TCRdb with MiXCR from the 5' RACE reads. Seen here are around 410,000 distinct CDR3 sequences, about 25% observed once, and the top ten hold around 13%. The chain recombines TRBV27 with TRBJ2-1; 7 bases are shared with TRBD2. The material sequenced was PBMCs or a T cell subset sorted from them (not recorded which). The clonotype was recovered from an adult woman who had mild COVID-19 (a few samples of this study predate the infection). Cell type and time point are not known. In DNA form, the CDR3 reads TGTGCCAGCAGTTTTAACGGGAGGTCGGGGCATGAGCAGTTCTTC. As protein: CASSFNGRSGHEQFF.